Listed here is a single TCR beta chain. The data belong to a study of blood T cell repertoires in COVID-19. Study overall: PBMCs, B-cell-depleted T cells, or T cells were the source of the cDNA or gDNA that made up the material.

It was during active infection that Seattle patients were enrolled and then longitudinally followed. Original data processing: Estimated nucleated cell counts came from reference gene primer amplification. Repertoires were generated with immunoSEQ multiplex PCR, while TCRdb's copy carries only in-frame clones and drops some. V, J and clone size are taken as reported in that table, and D and trimming were inferred from the DNA itself. Found here are hundreds of thousands of clones, roughly 90% of them singletons; the top ten hold around 10%. This CDR3 spans 13 amino acids. Trimming cost V 7 bases and J 0 bases; bases outside gene matches: 3. Germline V gene lookup returns CDR1 SQVTM and CDR2 ANQGSEA.

This TCR came from a woman younger than 45 with COVID-19, enrolled during active disease. This sequence joins TRBV29-1 and TRBJ2-1, with 7 bases that match TRBD2. Sequencing input: peripheral blood. In DNA form, the CDR3 reads TGCAGCGGTGGGGGGGACTCCTACAATGAGCAGTTCTTC. Translated: CSGGGDSYNEQFF.